A selection of T cell receptor beta chains follows, all from one sample in a study of T cells in Graves' hyperthyroidism and ophthalmopathy. TCRdb independently ran MiXCR on the multiplex PCR reads; one entry per CDR3 protein. The sample carries a few hundred thousand distinct CDR3 sequences, approximately 15% recorded once. The source material was blood. These receptors came from a woman under 40 with Graves' ophthalmopathy. Both conserved end residues are part of each CDR3.

16	TRBJ1-4	TRBV7-9	CASSLALGQFTEKLFF
18	TRBJ2-5	TRBV24-1	CATSDQTSGGLYQETQYF
14	TRBJ2-7	TRBV28	CASSFGQSWHEQYF
14	TRBJ2-7	TRBV4-1	CASSRGAGVGEQYF
13	TRBJ1-5	TRBV12-3/TRBV12-4	CASSLRTGTTWHF
11	TRBJ1-1	TRBV4-2	CASSQDAEAFF
20	TRBJ2-3	TRBV6-1	CASSEEVGGGAFGSPDTQYF
15	TRBJ1-1	TRBV11-2	CASSSRQGRNTEAFF
16	TRBJ2-2	TRBV5-6	CASSPRDWTQSGELFF
15	TRBJ1-2	TRBV20-1	CSARGPDRVNYGYTF
13	TRBJ2-1	TRBV12-3/TRBV12-4	CASSPGLVYEQFF
17	TRBJ1-5	TRBV28	CASSSVRLGFSNQPQHF
13	TRBJ2-5	TRBV18	CASSLDRDETQYF
16	TRBJ1-2	TRBV6-1	CASSEMRGGASYGYTF
14	TRBJ2-7	TRBV5-5	CASSLEDFMYEQYF
18	TRBJ1-3	TRBV28	CASIETPGQGSSGNTIYF
15	TRBJ2-1	TRBV12-3/TRBV12-4	CASRKTGGRDNEQFF
15	TRBJ1-1	TRBV6-1	CAREGTGELNTEAFF
14	TRBJ2-3	TRBV7-3	CASSLGTPADTQYF
16	TRBJ1-1	TRBV3-1	CASSPPGQGAYTEAFF
13	TRBJ1-4	TRBV30	CAWTRASNEKLFF
13	TRBJ1-1	TRBV30	CAWSTGAGTEAFF
13	TRBJ1-2	TRBV6-2/TRBV6-3	CATETEHNYGYTF
17	TRBJ2-5	TRBV15	CATSRAPGTGLAETQYF
14	TRBJ1-4	TRBV9	CASSERSQTEKLFF
14	TRBJ2-2	TRBV24-1	CATSDRSVGGELFF
15	TRBJ1-1	TRBV11-1	CASSLAAGRRTEAFF
15	TRBJ1-6	TRBV7-3	CASSLQDGYNSPLHF
18	TRBJ2-3	TRBV12-3/TRBV12-4	CASSFGPRGLTSTDTQYF
18	TRBJ1-3	TRBV7-9	CASSLAGYGITAGNTIYF
14	TRBJ2-2	TRBV6-2/TRBV6-3	CASNGALLAGELFF
17	TRBJ2-3	TRBV28	CASSIHPPGQGTDTQYF
17	TRBJ2-5	TRBV2	CASRTSGGPFPKETQYF
16	TRBJ2-1	TRBV28	CASRRSGGSSYNEQFF
13	TRBJ2-7	TRBV20-1	CSALRGKIYEQYF
14	TRBJ1-2	TRBV28	CAVGGDLRLGGYTF
18	TRBJ1-6	TRBV7-6	CASSLKPKALHLNSPLHF
14	TRBJ1-4	TRBV6-1	CASSEAFGTEKLFF
15	TRBJ1-6	TRBV2	CASSHQAGGRSPLHF
15	TRBJ2-7	TRBV10-2	CASSDYSTYSYEQYF
13	TRBJ2-7	TRBV20-1	CSVRTSGTDEQYF
15	TRBJ2-5	TRBV6-1	CASSIGQGRQETQYF
16	TRBJ2-7	TRBV2	CASSEAVDSRSDEQYF
15	TRBJ1-1	TRBV2	CASSDRGQGGTEAFF
12	TRBJ2-7	TRBV7-9	CASSRGGGEQYF
12	TRBJ1-5	TRBV6-5	CASSSGPQPQHF
14	TRBJ2-4	TRBV24-1	CATSDSRVLNIQYF
15	TRBJ2-3	TRBV5-5	CASSFLARESDTQYF
16	TRBJ1-3	TRBV11-3	CASSLNRGSRRNTIYF
14	TRBJ1-2	TRBV5-1	CASSLEGGGGGYTF
16	TRBJ1-5	TRBV20-1	CSASPLSREGNQPQHF
16	TRBJ1-2	TRBV25-1	CASSEYGGAGHYGYTF
12	TRBJ1-2	TRBV7-2	CASSPSIGQGTF
15	TRBJ2-2	TRBV6-1	CASSPVALITGELFF
15	TRBJ2-7	TRBV7-2	CASSSGLASAYEQYF
15	TRBJ1-5	TRBV19	CASRTRDRGNQPQHF
17	TRBJ2-3	TRBV11-2	CASTVGYYRVDTDTQYF